The table lists the clone carrying this TCR beta chain with many counts. Its antigen is unidentified. Documented time point: persistent/refractory GD, antithyroid drugs over 5 years with positive TRAb. The TCR library used RNA extracted from PBMCs. CDR3-region Arm-PCR and iRepertoire HTBI primers produced the TCR beta libraries. TCRdb called the multiplex PCR reads again in MiXCR, with one record for every CDR3 protein. Here the sample spans 390,000 or so distinct CDR3 sequences, approximately 23% being singletons. This record belongs to a study of regulatory T cells in long-lasting Graves disease. Study observations and caveats: Lower TCR diversity characterized persistent Graves' patients relative to newly diagnosed patients. New patients shared some 890 public clonotypes, fewer than the roughly 2,600 shared by persistent patients.

This clonotype originated in a woman in her forties with Graves disease. Sample: peripheral blood mononuclear cells (PBMCs), taken when the disease was refractory, from a patient treated with antithyroid drugs.

CDR3 loop: CASTGQLPGGTGELFF. DNA of the CDR3: TGTGCCAGCACGGGACAGCTTCCCGGGGGCACCGGGGAGCTGTTTTTT. V usage is TRBV2 and J usage is TRBJ2-2; D is perhaps TRBD1 (7 bases). Germline V gene lookup returns CDR1 SNHLY and CDR2 FYNNEI. V was shortened by 7 bases and J by 4 bases, with 19 bases between the two germline ends. This CDR3 is 16 amino acids long.